These 5 T cell receptor beta chains came from one sample sequenced in a study of blood T cell repertoires in COVID-19. Sequencing was performed with immunoSEQ multiplex PCR; in TCRdb, only in-frame clones are kept and a portion is missing. The sample shows about 88,000 clones, 90% of them seen only once. The sample was peripheral blood. Every receptor here comes from a man between 60 and 70 years old with acute or convalescent COVID-19.

This chain joins TRBV30 and TRBJ2-1; D is possibly TRBD2 (6 bases). The CDR3 runs to 14 residues. Germline V lookup: CDR1 GTSNPN, CDR2 SVGIG (reference sequence). V lost 2 bases, J lost 10 bases, and 18 bases lay in between. In DNA form, the CDR3 reads TGTGCCTGGAGTAACCCGGGAGAGATGGGGGAGCAGTTCTTC. Translation gives CAWSNPGEMGEQFF. Based on the CDR3 plus reference TRBV30 and TRBJ2-1, the full variable domain is SQTIHQWPATLVQPVGSPLSLECTVEGTSNPNLYWYRQAAGRGLQLLFYSVGIGQISSEVPQNLSASRPQDRQFILSSKKLLLSDSGFYLCAWSNPGEMGEQFFGPGTRLTVL.

This chain joins TRBV29-1 and TRBJ2-1; D gene uncertain. Trimming shortened V by 4 bases and J by 10 bases, and 14 bases separated the two germline ends. Germline V lookup: CDR1 SQVTM, CDR2 ANQGSEA. The CDR3 loop spans 12 amino acids. CDR3 bases: TGCAGCGTTGTAGTAGTAGGAGTGGAGCAGTTCTTC. This gives the protein CSVVVVGVEQFF.

A note on this clone: Within the sample, other DNA sequences also encode this same CDR3. The J gene is TRBJ2-7, the V gene TRBV4-3; the match to TRBD1 covers 7 bases. The germline gives CDR1 LGHNA, CDR2 YSLEER. V was pared by 2 bases and J by 2 bases, with 12 bases of the junction left unmatched. This CDR3 has 17 amino acids. CDR3 in amino acids: CASSQLDRDRVPYEQYF. In nucleotides, the CDR3 is TGCGCCAGCAGCCAACTTGACCGGGACAGAGTCCCCTACGAGCAGTACTTC.

This sequence joins TRBV5-1 and TRBJ2-3; 7 nucleotides align to TRBD2. CDR1 and CDR2 (germline): SGHRS, YFSETQ. J lost 3 bases, V lost 4 bases, and 8 bases had no gene match. The CDR3 has 15 residues. DNA for the CDR3: TGCGCCAGCAGCCCCGGGGTAGCGGGTACAGATACGCAGTATTTT. Its protein is CASSPGVAGTDTQYF.

The chain joins TRBV4-3 to TRBJ2-7; a possible D gene is TRBD2 (6 bases). Germline CDR1 and CDR2: LGHNA and YSLEER. This CDR3 comprises 15 residues. Trimming cost V 1 base and J 3 bases, with 13 bases left between them. In DNA, the CDR3 is TGCGCCAGCAGCCAAGGGGCGGGACTTCACTACGAGCAGTACTTC. Amino acid sequence: CASSQGAGLHYEQYF.